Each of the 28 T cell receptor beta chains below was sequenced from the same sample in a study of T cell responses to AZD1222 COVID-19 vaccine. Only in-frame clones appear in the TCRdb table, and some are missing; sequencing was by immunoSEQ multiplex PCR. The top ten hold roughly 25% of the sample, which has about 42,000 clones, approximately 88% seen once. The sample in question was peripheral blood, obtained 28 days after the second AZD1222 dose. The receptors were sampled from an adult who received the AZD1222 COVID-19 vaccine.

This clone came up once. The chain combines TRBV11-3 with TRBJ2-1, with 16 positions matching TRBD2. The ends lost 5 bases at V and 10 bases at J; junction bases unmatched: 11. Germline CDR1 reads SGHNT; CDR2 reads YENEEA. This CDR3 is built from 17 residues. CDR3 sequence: CASSPTRGTSGRAEQFF. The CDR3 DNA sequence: TGTGCCAGCAGCCCCACCCGCGGGACTAGCGGGAGGGCCGAGCAGTTCTTC.

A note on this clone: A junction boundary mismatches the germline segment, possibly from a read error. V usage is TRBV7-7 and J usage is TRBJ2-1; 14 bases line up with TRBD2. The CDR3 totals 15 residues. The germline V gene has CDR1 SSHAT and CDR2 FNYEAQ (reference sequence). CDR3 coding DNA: TGTGCTAGCAGCCCCGGGACTAGCGGGGGCAATGAGCAGTTCTTC. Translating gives CASSPGTSGGNEQFF.

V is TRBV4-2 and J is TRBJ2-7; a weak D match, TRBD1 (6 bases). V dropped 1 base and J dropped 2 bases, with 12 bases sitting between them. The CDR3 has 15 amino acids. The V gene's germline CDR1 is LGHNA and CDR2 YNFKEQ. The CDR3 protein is CASSQVSQGPYEQYF. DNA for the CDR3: TGTGCCAGCAGCCAAGTGTCACAGGGCCCCTACGAGCAGTACTTC.

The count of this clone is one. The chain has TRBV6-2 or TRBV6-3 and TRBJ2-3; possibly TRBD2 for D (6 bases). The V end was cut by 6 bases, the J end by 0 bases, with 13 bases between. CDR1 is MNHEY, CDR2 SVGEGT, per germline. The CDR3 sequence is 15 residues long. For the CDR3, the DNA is TGTGCCAGCAGCCAAGCGGGCCCTAGCACAGATACGCAGTATTTT. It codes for CASSQAGPSTDTQYF.

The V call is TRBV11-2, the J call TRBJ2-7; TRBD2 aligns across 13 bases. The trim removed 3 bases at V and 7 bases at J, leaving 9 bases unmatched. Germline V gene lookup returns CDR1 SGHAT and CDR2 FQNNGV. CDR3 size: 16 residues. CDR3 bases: TGTGCCAGCAGCTTGGGGACTAGCGGGGTGATTGGTGAGCAGTACTTC. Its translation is CASSLGTSGVIGEQYF.

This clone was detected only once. The CDR3 bases are TGTGCCAGCAGTCGACAGGGTGGAGAGACCCAGTACTTC. Translation: CASSRQGGETQYF. The rearrangement joins TRBV27 to TRBJ2-5; 7 nucleotides align to TRBD1. CDR1 and CDR2 from the germline V gene are MNHEY and SMNVEV (reference sequence). V gave up 5 bases and J gave up 4 bases; unmatched junction bases: 4. The CDR3 is 13 amino acids.

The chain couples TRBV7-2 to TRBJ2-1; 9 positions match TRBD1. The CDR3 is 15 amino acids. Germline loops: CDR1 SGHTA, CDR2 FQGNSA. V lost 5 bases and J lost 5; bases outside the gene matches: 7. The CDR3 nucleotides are TGTGCCAGCAGCCTCGACAGGGGGGCACACAATGAGCAGTTCTTC. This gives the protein CASSLDRGAHNEQFF.

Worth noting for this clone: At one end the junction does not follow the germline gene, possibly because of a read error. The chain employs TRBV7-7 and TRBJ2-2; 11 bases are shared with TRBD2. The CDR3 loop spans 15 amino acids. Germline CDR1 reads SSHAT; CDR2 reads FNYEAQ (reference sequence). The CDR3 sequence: CASSLAGGRNGELFF. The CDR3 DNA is TGTGCCAGCAGCCTAGCGGGGGGCAGAAACGGGGAGCTGTTTTTT.

CDR3 DNA sequence: TGTGCCAGCAGCTTAGGATCAGATACGCAGTATTTT. It is translated as CASSLGSDTQYF. The chain has TRBV3-1 (or the pseudogene TRBV3-2) and TRBJ2-3; no firm D call. The CDR3 spans 12 residues. Germline CDR1 is LGHDT and CDR2 is YNNKEL (reference sequence). V lost 5 bases to trimming and J lost 4 bases, with 7 bases between them.

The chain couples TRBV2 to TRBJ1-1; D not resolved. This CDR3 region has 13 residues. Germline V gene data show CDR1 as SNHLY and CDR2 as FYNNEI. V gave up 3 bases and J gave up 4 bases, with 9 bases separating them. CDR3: CASSDPRATEAFF. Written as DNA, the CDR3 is TGTGCCAGCAGTGACCCCCGGGCCACTGAAGCTTTCTTT.

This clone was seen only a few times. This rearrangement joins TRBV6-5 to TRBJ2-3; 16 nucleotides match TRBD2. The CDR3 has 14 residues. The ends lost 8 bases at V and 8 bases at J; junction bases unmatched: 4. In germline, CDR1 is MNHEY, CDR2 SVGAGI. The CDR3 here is CASSGLAGGPTQYF. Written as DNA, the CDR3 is TGTGCCAGCTCGGGACTAGCGGGGGGGCCTACGCAGTATTTT.

This chain's CDR3 is CASSPGQGFSSYEQYF. The CDR3 nucleotides read TGTGCCAGTAGTCCCGGACAGGGTTTCTCGTCCTACGAGCAGTACTTC. The J gene is TRBJ2-7, the V gene TRBV19; 8 bases fit TRBD1. This CDR3 region has 16 residues. Losses at the gene ends were 5 bases for V and 1 base for J; bases not matched to a gene: 10. Germline V gene lookup returns CDR1 LNHDA and CDR2 SQIVND (reference sequence).

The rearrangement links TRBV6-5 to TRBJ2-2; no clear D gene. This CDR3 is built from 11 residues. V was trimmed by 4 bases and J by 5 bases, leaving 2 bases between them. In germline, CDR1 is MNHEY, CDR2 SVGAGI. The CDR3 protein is CASSSTGELFF. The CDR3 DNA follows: TGTGCCAGCAGTTCAACCGGGGAGCTGTTTTTT.

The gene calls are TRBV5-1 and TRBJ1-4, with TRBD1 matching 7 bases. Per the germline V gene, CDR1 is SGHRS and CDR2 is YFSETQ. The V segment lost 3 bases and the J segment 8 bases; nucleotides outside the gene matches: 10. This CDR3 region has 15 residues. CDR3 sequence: CASSSGTAGREKLFF. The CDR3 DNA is TGCGCCAGCAGCTCCGGGACAGCGGGGAGGGAAAAACTGTTTTTT.

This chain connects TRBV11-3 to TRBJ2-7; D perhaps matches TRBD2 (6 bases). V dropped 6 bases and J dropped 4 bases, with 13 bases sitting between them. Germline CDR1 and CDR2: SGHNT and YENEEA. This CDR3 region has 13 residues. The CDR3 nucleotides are TGTGCCAGCAGTCCCCGGGGAGGATACGAGCAGTACTTC. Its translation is CASSPRGGYEQYF.

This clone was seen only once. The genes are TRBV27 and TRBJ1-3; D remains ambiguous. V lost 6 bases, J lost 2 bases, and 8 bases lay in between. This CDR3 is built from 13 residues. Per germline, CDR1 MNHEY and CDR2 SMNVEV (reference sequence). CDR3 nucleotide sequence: TGTGCCAGCAGGCGGACGGCTGGAAACACCATATATTTT. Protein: CASRRTAGNTIYF.

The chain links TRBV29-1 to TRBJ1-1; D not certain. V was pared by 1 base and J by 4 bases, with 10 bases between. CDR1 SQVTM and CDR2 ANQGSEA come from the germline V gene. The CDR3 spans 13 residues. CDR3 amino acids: CSVEGRRSTEAFF. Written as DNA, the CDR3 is TGCAGCGTTGAAGGACGGAGAAGCACTGAAGCTTTCTTT. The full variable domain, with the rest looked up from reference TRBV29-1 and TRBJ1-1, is SAVISQKPSRDICQRGTSLTIQCQVDSQVTMMFWYRQQPGQSLTLIATANQGSEATYESGFVIDKFPISRPNLTFSTLTVSNMSPEDSSIYLCSVEGRRSTEAFFGQGTRLTVV.

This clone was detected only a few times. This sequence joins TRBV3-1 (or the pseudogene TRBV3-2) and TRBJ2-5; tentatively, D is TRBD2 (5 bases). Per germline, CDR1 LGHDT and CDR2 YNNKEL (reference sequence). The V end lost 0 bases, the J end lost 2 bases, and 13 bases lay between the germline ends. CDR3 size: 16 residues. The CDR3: CASSQDPVGVQETQYF. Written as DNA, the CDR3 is TGTGCCAGCAGCCAAGATCCCGTGGGAGTACAAGAGACCCAGTACTTC.

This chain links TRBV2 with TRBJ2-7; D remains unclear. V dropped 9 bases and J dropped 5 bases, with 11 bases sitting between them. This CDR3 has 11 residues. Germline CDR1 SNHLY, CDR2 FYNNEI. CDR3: CASFHVDEQYF. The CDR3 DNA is TGTGCCAGTTTTCACGTCGACGAGCAGTACTTC.

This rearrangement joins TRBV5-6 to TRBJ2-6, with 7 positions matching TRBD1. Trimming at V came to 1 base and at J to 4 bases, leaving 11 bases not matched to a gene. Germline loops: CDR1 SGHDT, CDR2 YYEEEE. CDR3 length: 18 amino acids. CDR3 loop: CASSLRGRGMSGANVLTF. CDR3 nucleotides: TGTGCCAGCAGCTTGAGAGGCAGGGGGATGTCCGGGGCCAACGTCCTGACTTTC.

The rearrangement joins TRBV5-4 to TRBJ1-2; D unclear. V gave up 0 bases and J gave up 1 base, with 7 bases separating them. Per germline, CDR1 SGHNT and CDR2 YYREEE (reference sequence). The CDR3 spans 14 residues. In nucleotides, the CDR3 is TGTGCCAGCAGCTTGGTGGACCTTAACTATGGCTACACCTTC. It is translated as CASSLVDLNYGYTF.

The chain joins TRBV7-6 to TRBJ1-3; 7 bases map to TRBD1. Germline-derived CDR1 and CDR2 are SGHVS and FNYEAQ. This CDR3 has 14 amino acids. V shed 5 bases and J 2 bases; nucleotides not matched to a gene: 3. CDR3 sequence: CASSLQGPGNTIYF. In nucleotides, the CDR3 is TGTGCCAGCAGCCTACAGGGGCCTGGAAACACCATATATTTT.

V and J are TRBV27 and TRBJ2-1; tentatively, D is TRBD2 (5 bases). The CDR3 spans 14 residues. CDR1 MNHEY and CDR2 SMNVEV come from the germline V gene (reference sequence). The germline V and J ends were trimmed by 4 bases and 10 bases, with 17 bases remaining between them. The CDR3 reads CASSSYPLTGEQFF. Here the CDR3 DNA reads TGTGCCAGCAGTTCATATCCCCTCACGGGAGAGCAGTTCTTC.

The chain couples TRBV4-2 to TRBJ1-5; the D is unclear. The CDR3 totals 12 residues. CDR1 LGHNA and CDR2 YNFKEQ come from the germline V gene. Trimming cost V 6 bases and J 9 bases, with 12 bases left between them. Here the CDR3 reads CASSSIMGPQHF. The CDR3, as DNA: TGTGCCAGCAGTTCTATCATGGGGCCCCAGCATTTT.

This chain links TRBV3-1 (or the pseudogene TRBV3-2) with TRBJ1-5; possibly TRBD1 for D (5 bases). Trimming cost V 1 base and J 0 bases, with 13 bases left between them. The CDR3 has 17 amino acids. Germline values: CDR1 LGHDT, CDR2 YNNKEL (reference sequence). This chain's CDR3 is CASSQGGRLYSNQPQHF. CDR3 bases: TGTGCCAGCAGCCAAGGGGGACGGTTATATAGCAATCAGCCCCAGCATTTT.

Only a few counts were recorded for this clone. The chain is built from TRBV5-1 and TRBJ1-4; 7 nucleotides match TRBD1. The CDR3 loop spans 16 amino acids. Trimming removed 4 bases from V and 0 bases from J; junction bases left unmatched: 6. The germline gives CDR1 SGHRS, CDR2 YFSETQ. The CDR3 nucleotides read TGCGCCAGCAGCCTAGGGACAGTCCCAACTAATGAAAAACTGTTTTTT. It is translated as CASSLGTVPTNEKLFF. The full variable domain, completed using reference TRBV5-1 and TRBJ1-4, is KAGVTQTPRYLIKTRGQQVTLSCSPISGHRSVSWYQQTPGQGLQFLFEYFSETQRNKGNFPGRFSGRQFSNSRSEMNVSTLELGDSALYLCASSLGTVPTNEKLFFGSGTQLSVL.

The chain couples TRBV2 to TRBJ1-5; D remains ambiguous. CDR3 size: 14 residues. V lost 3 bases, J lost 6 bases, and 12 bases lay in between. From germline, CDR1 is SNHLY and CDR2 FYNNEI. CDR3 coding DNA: TGTGCCAGCAGTGATGCCCCACCGAGTCAGCCCCAGCATTTT. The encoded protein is CASSDAPPSQPQHF.

CDR3 in DNA: TGTGCCAGCAGTGAAGTAGCCCGGGGGACCGGCGGCTACACCTTC. This gives the protein CASSEVARGTGGYTF. The gene calls are TRBV6-1 and TRBJ1-2; perhaps TRBD1 as D (5 bases). Germline V gene data show CDR1 as MNHNS and CDR2 as SASEGT. V shed 1 base and J shed 8 bases, with 17 bases lying between them. CDR3 length equals 15 residues.